Below are 30 T cell receptor beta chains sequenced from a single sample in a study of T-cell memory formation after mild COVID-19. TCRdb re-derived calls from the 5' RACE reads in MiXCR, one entry per CDR3 protein. The sample holds roughly 110,000 distinct CDR3 sequences, 13% to 15% seen once. The specimen was PBMCs or a T cell subset sorted from them (not recorded which). The receptors were sampled from a young man who had mild COVID-19 (a few samples of this study predate the infection). Cell type and time point are not known.

This clonotype has only one observation. The chain couples TRBV7-2 to TRBJ1-5; D not resolved. CDR1 and CDR2 (germline): SGHTA, FQGNSA. The CDR3 sequence is 12 residues long. Deletions cut 4 bases from V and 7 bases from J, with 8 bases between. This CDR3 is CASSWVGQPQHF. CDR3 sequence (DNA): TGTGCCAGCAGCTGGGTAGGGCAGCCCCAGCATTTT.

This clonotype was picked up a small number of times. The chain uses TRBV7-3 and TRBJ2-1; D tentatively fits TRBD1 or TRBD2 (7 bases each). Trimming took off 2 bases at V and 0 bases at J, with 23 bases between the two ends. The CDR3 runs 20 residues. The germline gives CDR1 SGHTA, CDR2 FQGTGA. The CDR3 sequence is CASSLGDSQGGLSSYNEQFF. As DNA, the CDR3 is TGTGCCAGCAGCTTAGGGGACAGCCAGGGAGGGCTAAGCTCCTACAATGAGCAGTTCTTC.

This clonotype came up a few times. V and J are TRBV4-1 and TRBJ2-1, with TRBD2 identical over 13 bases. Germline assignment: CDR1 MGHRA and CDR2 YSYEKL. Trimming at V came to 1 base and at J to 8 bases, leaving 8 bases not matched to a gene. The CDR3 loop spans 17 amino acids. The CDR3 DNA follows: TGCGCCAGCAGCCAAGTAGCACTAGCGGGGGGGCACTATGAGCAGTTCTTC. Its protein product is CASSQVALAGGHYEQFF.

At least ten counts were recorded for this clonotype. The chain couples TRBV6-5 to TRBJ2-1; D may be TRBD1 (6 bases). Deletions cut 2 bases from V and 9 bases from J, with 8 bases between. Per the germline V gene, CDR1 is MNHEY and CDR2 is SVGAGI. This CDR3 spans 12 amino acids. The CDR3 nucleotides are TGTGCCAGCAGTTACGGACAGACTGAGCAGTTCTTC. It translates to CASSYGQTEQFF.

The chain uses TRBV4-1 and TRBJ2-7, with TRBD2 matching over 8 bases. Germline CDR1 reads MGHRA; CDR2 reads YSYEKL. Unmatched junction bases numbered 3, after V lost 1 base and J lost 1 base. The CDR3 runs 15 residues. DNA of the CDR3: TGCGCCAGCAGCCAAGTACTAGCGGAGTCCTACGAGCAGTACGTC. It codes for CASSQVLAESYEQYV.

The sample holds one count of this clonotype. The J gene is TRBJ1-1, the V gene TRBV9; TRBD1 matches at 8 bases. The CDR3 runs 13 residues. Trimming removed 4 bases from V and 9 bases from J; junction bases left unmatched: 8. The germline CDR1 and CDR2 sequences are SGDLS and YYNGEE. CDR3 amino acids: CASSPDGQGKAFF. The CDR3 region has the DNA TGTGCCAGCAGCCCGGATGGACAGGGCAAAGCTTTCTTT.

This clonotype appeared a few times. The CDR3, as DNA: TGTGCCAGCAGCGGCTGGGCTAGCGGGCCCCGGGGAATGGGGGATGAGCAGTTCTTC. It yields the protein CASSGWASGPRGMGDEQFF. The chain joins TRBV7-9 to TRBJ2-1; 8 bases agree with TRBD2. V dropped 5 bases and J dropped 8; count of bases not matched to a gene: 23. Germline CDR1 SEHNR, CDR2 FQNEAQ (reference sequence). This CDR3 is built from 19 residues. The entire variable domain, with the rest obtained from reference TRBV7-9 and TRBJ2-1, is as follows: DTGVSQNPRHKITKRGQNVTFRCDPISEHNRLYWYRQTLGQGPEFLTYFQNEAQLEKSRLLSDRFSAERPKGSFSTLEIQRTEQGDSAMYLCASSGWASGPRGMGDEQFFGPGTRLTVL.

The J gene is TRBJ1-5, the V gene TRBV4-1; no clear D gene. The CDR3 runs 15 residues. V was trimmed by 0 bases and J by 0 bases, leaving 6 bases between them. Germline values: CDR1 MGHRA, CDR2 YSYEKL. This CDR3 reads CASSQDSFSNQPQHF. The CDR3 DNA reads as TGCGCCAGCAGCCAAGATTCGTTTAGCAATCAGCCCCAGCATTTT.

The rearrangement links TRBV27 to TRBJ2-7; 11 bases fit TRBD2. V dropped 4 bases and J dropped 0; count of bases not matched to a gene: 5. This CDR3 has 16 amino acids. The germline CDR1 and CDR2 sequences are MNHEY and SMNVEV (reference sequence). Here the CDR3 reads CASSSLAGGFSYEQYF. CDR3 DNA sequence: TGTGCCAGCAGTTCGCTAGCGGGGGGTTTCTCCTACGAGCAGTACTTC.

This clonotype was recorded at least ten times. The chain employs TRBV7-2 and TRBJ2-7; D gene unclear. Germline V gene data show CDR1 as SGHTA and CDR2 as FQGNSA. The ends were cut back, 1 base at V and 7 bases at J, with 8 bases in the middle. This CDR3 contains 12 residues. Here the CDR3 DNA reads TGTGCCAGCAGCTTAGGAAGTTTTGAGCAGTACTTC. It encodes CASSLGSFEQYF.

The rearrangement uses TRBV18 and TRBJ2-3, with D maybe TRBD2 (7 bases). Germline CDR1 and CDR2: KGHSH and LQKENI. V was clipped by 0 bases and J by 6 bases, with 10 bases between them. The CDR3 has 14 amino acids. The CDR3 DNA is TGTGCCAGCTCACCACCAGGGGGGGCGGATACGCAGTATTTT. Its translation: CASSPPGGADTQYF. Together with reference TRBV18 and TRBJ2-3, the CDR3 gives the full variable domain: NAGVMQNPRHLVRRRGQEARLRCSPMKGHSHVYWYRQLPEEGLKFMVYLQKENIIDESGMPKERFSAEFPKEGPSILRIQQVVRGDSAAYFCASSPPGGADTQYFGPGTRLTVL.

The chain carries TRBV7-2 and TRBJ2-1; 7 bases are a match to TRBD1. Germline V gene data show CDR1 as SGHTA and CDR2 as FQGNSA. The CDR3 sequence is 14 residues long. The V and J ends lost 5 bases and 1 base, in that order; junction bases with no gene match: 2. This CDR3 reads CASSDRESYNEQFF. In DNA form, the CDR3 reads TGTGCCAGCAGCGACAGGGAGTCCTACAATGAGCAGTTCTTC.

This clonotype was observed a few times. The chain is built from TRBV7-9 and TRBJ1-4; D is undetermined. CDR1 and CDR2 (germline): SEHNR, FQNEAQ (reference sequence). The V end was cut by 5 bases, the J end by 7 bases, with 11 bases between. CDR3 length equals 13 residues. The CDR3 protein is CASSAAWVEKLFF. The CDR3 coding sequence is TGTGCCAGCAGCGCCGCTTGGGTTGAAAAACTGTTTTTT.

The chain joins TRBV18 to TRBJ2-7; the match to TRBD1 covers 7 bases. V dropped 5 bases and J dropped 2; count of bases not matched to a gene: 12. CDR3 length: 16 amino acids. Germline lookup yields CDR1 KGHSH and CDR2 LQKENI. CDR3 sequence: CASSVSDRAVTYEQYF. The CDR3 DNA follows: TGTGCCAGCTCAGTATCCGACAGGGCAGTAACCTACGAGCAGTACTTC.

The V gene is TRBV15, the J gene TRBJ1-2, with TRBD1 as a possible D gene (5 bases). This CDR3 region has 16 residues. Trimming removed 0 bases from V and 8 bases from J, with 19 bases in between. CDR1 is LNHNV, CDR2 YYDKDF, per germline (reference sequence). CDR3 sequence reads: CATSRDGGTTPGGYTF. CDR3 coding DNA: TGTGCCACCAGCAGAGATGGAGGAACGACTCCAGGGGGCTACACCTTC.

This chain connects TRBV5-1 to TRBJ1-1; D not certain. From germline, CDR1 is SGHRS and CDR2 YFSETQ. The CDR3 has 16 amino acids. Trimming took 0 bases from V and 0 from J, leaving 12 bases between them. As DNA, the CDR3 is TGCGCCAGCAGCTTGGGAGGAAGGGAGGTGAACACTGAAGCTTTCTTT. Its translation: CASSLGGREVNTEAFF.

V usage is TRBV6-5 and J usage is TRBJ1-2; 9 bases match TRBD1. Trimming cost V 7 bases and J 7 bases; bases outside gene matches: 7. CDR3 length equals 13 residues. CDR1 MNHEY and CDR2 SVGAGI come from the germline V gene. Written as DNA, the CDR3 is TGTGCCAGCATCGCACAGGGGGCTGTTGGCTACACCTTC. Protein sequence: CASIAQGAVGYTF.

There are a few counts of this clonotype. The gene calls are TRBV12-3 or TRBV12-4 and TRBJ2-3; D is ambiguous. There are 14 residues in the CDR3. With 3 bases removed from V and 4 bases from J, the gap between germline ends came to 11 bases. The CDR3 sequence: CASSLAVPPDTQYF. The CDR3 DNA sequence: TGTGCCAGCAGTTTGGCAGTCCCCCCAGATACGCAGTATTTT.

This clonotype was counted only a few times. This chain links TRBV13 with TRBJ2-1; 7 nucleotides match TRBD1. V shed 5 bases and J 4 bases; nucleotides not matched to a gene: 8. The length of the CDR3 is 15 residues. CDR1 and CDR2 (germline): PRHDT, FYEKMQ (reference sequence). The CDR3 is CASSETGRGYNEQFF. The CDR3 DNA is TGTGCCAGCAGCGAGACAGGGAGAGGATACAATGAGCAGTTCTTC.

A few counts support this clonotype. V gene TRBV2 combines with J gene TRBJ2-7; D not resolved. Germline V lookup: CDR1 SNHLY, CDR2 FYNNEI. This CDR3 is built from 14 residues. The V end lost 2 bases, the J end lost 0 bases, and 8 bases lay between the germline ends. The CDR3 coding sequence is TGTGCCAGCAGTGAACCGGTCACCTCCTACGAGCAGTACTTC. This gives the protein CASSEPVTSYEQYF.

This chain connects TRBV25-1 to TRBJ1-2; D is unresolved. From germline, CDR1 is MGHDK and CDR2 SYGVNS. V was trimmed by 8 bases and J by 2 bases, leaving 9 bases between them. This CDR3 has 12 amino acids. CDR3 loop: CASGKGNYGYTF. CDR3 nucleotides: TGTGCCAGCGGGAAGGGAAACTATGGCTACACCTTC.

In this sample, this clonotype turned up many times. The V gene is TRBV4-1, the J gene TRBJ1-6; D call uncertain. CDR1 and CDR2 (germline): MGHRA, YSYEKL. Deletions cut 3 bases from V and 5 bases from J, with 11 bases between. The CDR3 spans 15 residues. CDR3 bases: TGCGCCAGCAGCCATGCCGACTGGAATAATTCACCCCTCCACTTT. Translated: CASSHADWNNSPLHF.

The sample holds a few counts of this clonotype. The J gene is TRBJ2-4, the V gene TRBV14, with D unclear. Germline V gene lookup returns CDR1 SGHDN and CDR2 FVKESK. The CDR3 totals 12 residues. V lost 5 bases to trimming and J lost 8 bases, with 10 bases between them. CDR3 nucleotide sequence: TGTGCCAGCAGCTACGGAGCCGACATTCAGTACTTC. Translation gives CASSYGADIQYF.

This clonotype has only a few counts. The chain recombines TRBV10-2 with TRBJ1-5; D not certain. V was pared by 0 bases and J by 2 bases, with 11 bases between. CDR3 size: 16 residues. The germline V gene has CDR1 WSHSY and CDR2 SAAADI. CDR3 residues: CASSESKWGGNQPQHF. CDR3 nucleotides: TGCGCCAGCAGTGAGTCGAAGTGGGGAGGCAATCAGCCCCAGCATTTT.

This chain uses TRBV7-9 with TRBJ2-7; D not certain. The CDR3 has 13 residues. V was pared by 1 base and J by 4 bases, with 8 bases between. Germline loops: CDR1 SEHNR, CDR2 FQNEAQ (reference sequence). The chain's CDR3 is CASSLETDYEQYF. The DNA for the CDR3 is TGTGCCAGCAGCTTAGAGACGGATTACGAGCAGTACTTC. Based on the CDR3 plus reference TRBV7-9 and TRBJ2-7, the full variable domain is DTGVSQNPRHKITKRGQNVTFRCDPISEHNRLYWYRQTLGQGPEFLTYFQNEAQLEKSRLLSDRFSAERPKGSFSTLEIQRTEQGDSAMYLCASSLETDYEQYFGPGTRLTVT.

This clonotype was seen a few times. The chain carries TRBV12-3 or TRBV12-4 and TRBJ2-1, with TRBD2 identical over 11 bases. Unmatched junction bases numbered 20, after V lost 1 base and J lost 3 bases. The CDR3 has 22 amino acids. The CDR3 reads CASSLEGGTPLVLAGGYNEQFF. The CDR3 coding sequence is TGTGCCAGCAGTTTAGAGGGGGGAACCCCTCTGGTTCTAGCGGGGGGCTACAATGAGCAGTTCTTC.

V usage is TRBV9 and J usage is TRBJ2-5; no clear D. Between the trimmed V and J ends, which lost 3 bases and 2 bases, there was a span of 11 bases. This CDR3 contains 14 residues. Germline assignment: CDR1 SGDLS and CDR2 YYNGEE. CDR3 nucleotide sequence: TGTGCCAGCAGCGCCTGGGGATCACAAGAGACCCAGTACTTC. This translates into CASSAWGSQETQYF.

The chain combines TRBV7-2 with TRBJ2-5, with D maybe TRBD2 (5 bases). The CDR3 is made up of 15 amino acids. The V and J ends lost 4 bases and 2 bases respectively, with 14 bases between them. Germline V gives CDR1 SGHTA, CDR2 FQGNSA. CDR3 nucleotides: TGTGCCAGCAGCTCCAACGAGGGCCCGCAAGAGACCCAGTACTTC. It specifies CASSSNEGPQETQYF.

The rearrangement joins TRBV4-3 to TRBJ2-7; D remains ambiguous. Germline CDR1 and CDR2: LGHNA and YSLEER. V lost 0 bases to trimming and J lost 9 bases, with 12 bases between them. The CDR3 has 13 residues. In DNA form, the CDR3 reads TGCGCCAGCAGCCAAGATCTAGTTATGATGCAGTACTTC. Encoded protein: CASSQDLVMMQYF.

The rearrangement joins TRBV6-6 to TRBJ1-1; the D gene is possibly TRBD1 (5 bases). CDR3 length: 11 amino acids. V was cut by 6 bases and J by 8 bases, with 10 bases left in between. Per the germline V gene, CDR1 is MNHNY and CDR2 is SVGAGI (reference sequence). CDR3: CASRRDREAFF. The CDR3 DNA reads as TGTGCCAGCAGGCGTGACAGAGAAGCTTTCTTT.